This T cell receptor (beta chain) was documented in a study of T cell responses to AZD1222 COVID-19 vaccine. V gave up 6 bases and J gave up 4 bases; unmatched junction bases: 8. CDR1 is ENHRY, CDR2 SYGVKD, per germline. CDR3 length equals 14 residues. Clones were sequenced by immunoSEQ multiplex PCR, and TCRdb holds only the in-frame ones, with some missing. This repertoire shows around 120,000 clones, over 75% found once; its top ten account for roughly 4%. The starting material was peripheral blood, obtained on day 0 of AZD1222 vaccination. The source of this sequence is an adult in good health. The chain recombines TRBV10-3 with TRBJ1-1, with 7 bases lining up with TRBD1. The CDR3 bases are TGTGCCATCAGCTACGGACAGGAGAGCACTGAAGCTTTCTTT. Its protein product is CAISYGQESTEAFF.